These 7 T cell receptor beta chains came from one sample sequenced in a study of blood T cells in healthy people across ages. A second roughly 6 to 12 cycle PCR used barcoded and J-beta primers. TCRdb used MiXCR to reprocess the 5' RACE reads, holding one entry per CDR3 protein. The top ten clones hold 15% to 20% of a sample with 650,000 to 1,000,000 distinct CDR3 sequences, less than 60% of them seen once. The material sequenced was blood. These receptors were collected from an elderly man in good health.

The rearrangement uses TRBV6-6 and TRBJ2-4, with a weak D call TRBD1 (6 bases). The J call could be wrong; TRBJ2-5 is a better fit for the DNA end. The CDR3 has 17 residues. Germline V gene data show CDR1 as MNHNY and CDR2 as SVGAGI (reference sequence). The CDR3 sequence: CASSQSRDNRKGETQYF. The CDR3 DNA sequence: TGTGCCAGCAGTCAGTCCAGGGACAACCGAAAGGGTGAGACCCAGTACTTC.

This sequence joins TRBV12-3 or TRBV12-4 and TRBJ2-1; TRBD1 aligns across 10 bases. J gave up 3 bases and V 5 bases, and 19 bases lay outside the gene matches. CDR3 length: 20 residues. The CDR3 loop reads CASSRRGTGAPSPHYNEQFF. The CDR3 region has the DNA TGTGCCAGCAGTCGTAGGGGGACAGGGGCCCCTTCCCCCCACTACAATGAGCAGTTCTTC.

The sample holds many counts of this clonotype. V gene TRBV6-6 combines with J gene TRBJ1-1, with TRBD1 matching over 9 bases. V lost 0 bases, J lost 1 base, and 3 bases stayed unmatched. This CDR3 has 16 residues. Germline CDR1 reads MNHNY; CDR2 reads SVGAGI (reference sequence). CDR3 region: CASSYSPGQGNTEAFF. CDR3 coding DNA: TGTGCCAGCAGTTACTCGCCGGGACAGGGGAACACTGAAGCTTTCTTT.

V and J are TRBV12-3 or TRBV12-4 and TRBJ1-6, with a possible D match to TRBD1 (5 bases). Trimming removed 4 bases from V and 5 bases from J, with 9 bases in between. This CDR3 is built from 14 residues. CDR3 DNA sequence: TGTGCCAGCAGTTCAGGGATCCATAATTCACCCCTCCACTTT. Translating gives CASSSGIHNSPLHF.

The chain uses TRBV27 and TRBJ1-5; D perhaps matches TRBD1 (5 bases). The CDR3 covers 15 residues. V was shortened by 2 bases and J by 6 bases, with 14 bases between the two germline ends. Germline V gene lookup returns CDR1 MNHEY and CDR2 SMNVEV (reference sequence). CDR3 DNA sequence: TGTGCCAGCAGTTTAGGGGCGGGGGGTACTCAGCCCCAGCATTTT. As protein: CASSLGAGGTQPQHF.

The chain has TRBV29-1 and TRBJ2-1; TRBD2 matches at 8 bases. Germline values: CDR1 SQVTM, CDR2 ANQGSEA. V lost 3 bases and J lost 0; bases outside the gene matches: 7. The CDR3 sequence is 16 residues long. This CDR3 is CSVEPTSEGSYNEQFF. DNA of the CDR3: TGCAGCGTTGAGCCGACTAGCGAGGGCTCCTACAATGAGCAGTTCTTC.

V is TRBV30 and J is TRBJ2-7, with 11 bases fitting TRBD2. Germline trimming cut 3 bases from V and 5 bases from J; bases unmatched to any gene: 12. In germline, CDR1 is GTSNPN, CDR2 SVGIG (reference sequence). The CDR3 has 16 residues. CDR3 protein: CAWRAALAGGFHEQYF. CDR3 DNA sequence: TGTGCCTGGAGGGCAGCTCTAGCGGGAGGATTCCACGAGCAGTACTTC.